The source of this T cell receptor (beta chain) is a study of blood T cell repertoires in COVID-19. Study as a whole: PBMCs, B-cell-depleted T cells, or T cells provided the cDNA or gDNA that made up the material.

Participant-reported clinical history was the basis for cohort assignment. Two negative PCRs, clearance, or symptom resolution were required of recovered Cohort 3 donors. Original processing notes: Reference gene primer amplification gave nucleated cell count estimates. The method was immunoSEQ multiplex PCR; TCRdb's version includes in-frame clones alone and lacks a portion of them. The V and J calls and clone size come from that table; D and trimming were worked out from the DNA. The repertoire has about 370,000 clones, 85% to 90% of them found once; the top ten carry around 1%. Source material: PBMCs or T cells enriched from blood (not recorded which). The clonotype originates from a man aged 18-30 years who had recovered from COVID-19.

In nucleotides, the CDR3 is TGTGCCACCAGGGCGGGACAGTTGAATGAAAAACTGTTTTTT. It is translated as CATRAGQLNEKLFF. This chain links TRBV19 with TRBJ1-4; 7 nucleotides agree with TRBD1. J was trimmed by 5 bases and V by 10 bases; bases with no gene match: 10. CDR3 length equals 14 residues. Looked up from germline, CDR1 is LNHDA and CDR2 is SQIVND (reference sequence).